The 28 T cell receptor beta chains below come from one sample, sequenced in a study of immune heterogeneity within non-small cell lung tumors (dated by TCRdb to the late 2010s). Genomic DNA extracted from bulk tumor tissue served as TCR template, with around 0.55 ug gDNA amplified per sample. During surgery, several biopsies were collected from each primary tumor and placed as far from one another as possible within the tumor mass. Patients in the study cohort, which was described as untreated, were newly diagnosed NSCLC cases going through curative surgery. The data were produced on a HiSeq X Ten. The TCR beta CDR3 region was amplified with a multiplex PCR system, in which a first round of around 11 cycles was run using 32 V-gene forward and 13 J-gene reverse primers. The raw public data were reprocessed by TCRdb itself: fastp quality trimming at Q25, MiXCR clonotype calling, in-frame beta chains only. Rows matching on CDR3 protein sequence are summarized as one entry with the most common DNA and genes. The sample has tens of thousands of distinct CDR3 sequences on record, around 28% of them singletons. 4% to 5% of the sample is held by the ten biggest clonotypes.

The sequenced sample consisted of lung tumor tissue. These receptors all come from a man aged 35 to 55 with non-small cell lung cancer.

On this clonotype itself: A much larger clone differs from this one at a single base, so this may be a read error. Here the CDR3 DNA reads TGCAGTGCTGGGCAGGGGCTCTACTATGGCTACACCTTC. Protein: CSAGQGLYYGYTF. The rearrangement joins TRBV20-1 to TRBJ1-2; D may be TRBD1 (6 bases). Per germline, CDR1 DFQATT and CDR2 SNEGSKA (reference sequence). The V gene lost 5 bases and the J gene lost 3 bases, with 13 bases spanning the gap. CDR3 length: 13 residues.

This clonotype was detected only once. This could be a read error, since a much larger clone is one nucleotide away. V usage is TRBV12-3 or TRBV12-4 and J usage is TRBJ2-1, with 7 bases fitting TRBD2. The CDR3 is 15 amino acids. The CDR3: CASSLTVSGKNEKFF. The CDR3 DNA follows: TGTGCCAGCAGTTTAACGGTCAGCGGGAAGAATGAGAAGTTCTTC.

The genes are TRBV19 and TRBJ2-3; 8 bases line up with TRBD1. TRBJ1-5 matches the DNA end more closely, so the J call is doubtful. Germline assignment: CDR1 LNHDA and CDR2 SQIVND (reference sequence). The CDR3 length is 14 residues. CDR3 sequence (DNA): TGTGCCAGTAGTTGGGGGACAGGTTACGATACGCAGCATTTT. Protein sequence: CASSWGTGYDTQHF.

This clonotype came up many times. This chain connects TRBV20-1 to TRBJ2-7; D might be TRBD1 (5 bases). Germline assignment: CDR1 DFQATT and CDR2 SNEGSKA (reference sequence). Trimming stripped 3 bases from V and 6 bases from J, with 15 bases between. This CDR3 spans 13 amino acids. The CDR3 loop is CSASPGAWGEQYF. CDR3 DNA sequence: TGCAGTGCTAGTCCTGGGGCCTGGGGCGAGCAGTACTTC.

V gene TRBV10-3 combines with J gene TRBJ2-1, with 7 bases matching TRBD2. The CDR3 runs to 16 residues. The V segment lost 3 bases and the J segment 2 bases; nucleotides outside the gene matches: 7. Germline loops: CDR1 ENHRY, CDR2 SYGVKD. CDR3 loop: CAISESGSGAYNEQFF. DNA of the CDR3: TGTGCCATCAGTGAATCCGGGAGCGGGGCCTACAATGAGCAGTTCTTC.

The rearrangement links TRBV29-1 to TRBJ1-5; 7 nucleotides agree with TRBD1. V shed 4 bases and J 1 base; nucleotides not matched to a gene: 1. The germline gives CDR1 SQVTM, CDR2 ANQGSEA. This CDR3 has 13 amino acids. DNA of the CDR3: TGCAGCGTTGCAGGGGGAAGCAATCAGCCCCAGCATTTT. The encoded protein is CSVAGGSNQPQHF.

This clonotype was seen more than once but under ten times. This chain connects TRBV11-3 to TRBJ2-1; TRBD2 matches 8 bases. This CDR3 is 13 amino acids long. The V and J ends lost 5 bases and 13 bases, in that order; junction bases with no gene match: 10. Germline assignment: CDR1 SGHNT and CDR2 YENEEA. The CDR3 reads CASSPRLAGEQFF. For the CDR3, the DNA is TGTGCCAGCAGCCCAAGGCTAGCGGGCGAACAGTTCTTC.

V is TRBV13 and J is TRBJ2-7; 10 bases align to TRBD2. This CDR3 spans 14 amino acids. Germline trimming cut 4 bases from V and 8 bases from J; bases unmatched to any gene: 8. The germline V gene encodes CDR1 PRHDT and CDR2 FYEKMQ (reference sequence). In DNA form, the CDR3 reads TGTGCCAGCAGCTCGGGACTAGCGCGAGATCAGCAGTACTTC. It encodes CASSSGLARDQQYF.

Worth noting for this clonotype: This clone may be a read error of a much larger clone one base away. The rearrangement joins TRBV28 to TRBJ1-6; D possibly corresponds to TRBD1 (5 bases). The V gene lost 5 bases and the J gene lost 6 bases, with 11 bases spanning the gap. The CDR3 sequence is 14 residues long. Germline loops: CDR1 MDHEN, CDR2 SYDVKM. The CDR3 loop is CASSDQGLNSPLHF. Written as DNA, the CDR3 is TGTGCCAGCAGTGATCAGGGCCTTAATTCACCCCTCCACTTT.

This clonotype was detected a few times. V is TRBV5-1 and J is TRBJ1-3; D gene ambiguous. This CDR3 contains 15 residues. With 0 bases removed from V and 1 base from J, the gap between germline ends came to 8 bases. Germline loops: CDR1 SGHRS, CDR2 YFSETQ. CDR3 region: CASSLETASGNTIYF. The CDR3 bases are TGCGCCAGCAGCTTGGAGACCGCATCTGGAAACACCATATATTTT.

Many counts were recorded for this clonotype. The J gene is TRBJ2-7, the V gene TRBV20-1; D unresolved. The V and J ends lost 5 bases and 3 bases respectively, with 17 bases between them. The CDR3 length is 14 residues. Germline lookup yields CDR1 DFQATT and CDR2 SNEGSKA (reference sequence). The CDR3 protein is CSALVSRGGYEQYF. The DNA for the CDR3 is TGCAGTGCTCTAGTCTCGCGAGGCGGCTACGAGCAGTACTTC.

The chain has TRBV20-1 and TRBJ1-6, with D unclear. CDR1 DFQATT and CDR2 SNEGSKA come from the germline V gene (reference sequence). This CDR3 has 16 amino acids. Trimming pared 4 bases from V and 0 bases from J, leaving 13 bases between. The CDR3 region has the DNA TGCAGTGCTAAGAGCCATGGGGTCTCCTATAATTCACCCCTCCACTTT. Amino acid sequence: CSAKSHGVSYNSPLHF.

This clonotype is termed medium-sized. The gene calls are TRBV27 and TRBJ2-7, with D hard to call. The CDR3 is 14 residues long. The germline V gene encodes CDR1 MNHEY and CDR2 SMNVEV (reference sequence). V shed 3 bases and J shed 0 bases, with 9 bases lying between them. CDR3 region: CASSFGQSSYEQYF. In DNA, the CDR3 is TGTGCCAGCAGTTTCGGCCAATCCTCCTACGAGCAGTACTTC.

Worth noting for this clonotype: A much larger clone differs from this one at a single base, so this may be a read error. V gene TRBV6-1 combines with J gene TRBJ1-1; D might be TRBD1 (6 bases). The CDR3 is 15 amino acids. V lost 5 bases, J lost 8 bases, and 21 bases lay in between. CDR1 and CDR2 from the germline V gene are MNHNS and SASEGT. The CDR3 region is CASSPKTTGMVEAFF. The CDR3 region has the DNA TGTGCCAGCAGTCCTAAGACGACAGGTATGGTCGAAGCTTTCTTT.

This clonotype was found a few times. J is TRBJ2-3 and V is TRBV3-1; possibly TRBD2 for D (6 bases). The CDR3 is made up of 14 amino acids. CDR1 LGHDT and CDR2 YNNKEL come from the germline V gene (reference sequence). V lost 3 bases, J lost 7 bases, and 14 bases lay in between. The CDR3 spells CASSHRAEGNTQYF. CDR3 DNA sequence: TGTGCCAGCAGCCACAGAGCGGAGGGGAATACGCAGTATTTT.

This clonotype has only a few counts. V and J are TRBV9 and TRBJ1-5, with D unclear. Trimming took off 2 bases at V and 0 bases at J, with 6 bases between the two ends. Per germline, CDR1 SGDLS and CDR2 YYNGEE. This CDR3 region has 14 residues. CDR3 nucleotide sequence: TGTGCCAGCAGCGTGGGAGATAGCAATCAGCCCCAGCATTTT. It codes for CASSVGDSNQPQHF.

This clonotype was picked up a small number of times. The chain uses TRBV19 and TRBJ2-5; a possible D gene is TRBD2 (6 bases). V dropped 5 bases and J dropped 5 bases, with 21 bases sitting between them. There are 16 residues in the CDR3. Germline V CDR1 and CDR2: LNHDA, SQIVND (reference sequence). The DNA for the CDR3 is TGTGCCAGTAGTCCTACGGGACCTGGAGGGGTCGAGACCCAGTACTTC. It specifies CASSPTGPGGVETQYF.

This clonotype is medium-sized. The V call is TRBV12-3 or TRBV12-4, the J call TRBJ2-3; 7 nucleotides align to TRBD1. This CDR3 contains 15 residues. V lost 7 bases to trimming and J lost 0 bases; unmatched junction nucleotides: 7. CDR3 sequence reads: CASTGQVASTDTQYF. In DNA, the CDR3 is TGTGCCAGCACCGGACAGGTTGCTAGCACAGATACGCAGTATTTT.

This clonotype occurred many times. This chain uses TRBV12-3 or TRBV12-4 with TRBJ1-5; D ambiguous. There are 15 residues in the CDR3. Trimming cost V 5 bases and J 2 bases, with 13 bases left between them. The CDR3 region has the DNA TGTGCCAGCAGTCTAACTCGTTACGGCAATCAGCCCCAGCATTTT. Translation gives CASSLTRYGNQPQHF.

This clonotype showed up just a few times. The gene calls are TRBV12-3 or TRBV12-4 and TRBJ1-2; 8 bases fit TRBD1. V dropped 6 bases and J dropped 5; count of bases not matched to a gene: 5. The CDR3 has 13 amino acids. The CDR3 bases are TGTGCCAGCAGCCACAGACAGGGGTATGGCTACACCTTC. Residues: CASSHRQGYGYTF.

The chain is built from TRBV5-4 and TRBJ2-5; 9 bases agree with TRBD1. The length of the CDR3 is 16 residues. Germline V gene sequence: CDR1 SGHNT, CDR2 YYREEE (reference sequence). With V trimmed by 3 bases and J by 1 base, 7 bases remained unmatched. In nucleotides, the CDR3 is TGTGCCAGCAGCTCCCCGGGACAGGGTCTCCAAGAGACCCAGTACTTC. It translates to CASSSPGQGLQETQYF.

This clonotype is categorized as medium-sized (0.01 to 0.1%). V and J are TRBV7-8 and TRBJ2-2, with D possibly matching TRBD1 (5 bases). Between the trimmed V and J ends, which lost 4 bases and 4 bases, there was a span of 7 bases. The germline gives CDR1 SGHVS, CDR2 FQNEAQ. CDR3 length: 13 amino acids. The CDR3 sequence: CASSWGSTGELFF. The DNA for the CDR3 is TGTGCCAGCAGCTGGGGCTCCACCGGGGAGCTGTTTTTT.

Only a few counts were recorded for this clonotype. Its ends do not fully match the called genes, so a read error is possible. V is TRBV7-6 and J is TRBJ1-5; D remains unclear. CDR1 is SGHVS and CDR2 is FNYEAQ in the germline V gene. This CDR3 comprises 13 residues. CDR3 protein: CARSLTDNQPQHF. CDR3 bases: TGTGCCAGAAGCTTAACCGACAATCAGCCCCAGCATTTT.

The chain employs TRBV11-2 and TRBJ1-2, with D possibly TRBD1 on 5 matching bases. This CDR3 spans 15 amino acids. The V end lost 5 bases, the J end lost 4 bases, and 17 bases lay between the germline ends. Germline loops: CDR1 SGHAT, CDR2 FQNNGV. The CDR3 DNA is TGTGCCAGCAGCGGCCGTTTTGGGGGAGGCTATGGCTACACCTTC. It is translated as CASSGRFGGGYGYTF.

Concerning this clonotype: The missing conserved phenylalanine or tryptophan at the end of this CDR3 makes a read error likely. The rearrangement joins TRBV5-1 to TRBJ2-4; TRBD1 aligns across 9 bases. The CDR3 runs to 15 residues. Germline V gives CDR1 SGHRS, CDR2 YFSETQ. With 0 bases clipped from V and 3 bases from J, the junction kept 1 base outside the gene matches. CDR3 sequence reads: CASSLGQGDKNIQYL. The DNA for the CDR3 is TGCGCCAGCAGCTTGGGACAGGGGGACAAAAACATTCAGTACTTG.

This clonotype was counted at least ten times. This sequence joins TRBV30 and TRBJ1-2; 7 bases line up with TRBD1. The CDR3 totals 15 residues. Germline V gene data show CDR1 as GTSNPN and CDR2 as SVGIG (reference sequence). The V gene end was trimmed by 5 bases and the J gene end by 0 bases; junction bases not matched to a gene: 9. The chain's CDR3 is CAWRDRHLANYGYTF. CDR3 nucleotide sequence: TGTGCCTGGCGGGACAGACATCTAGCTAACTATGGCTACACCTTC.

This clonotype was counted at least ten times. DNA for the CDR3: TGTGCCAGCAGGGACCTCTCGGCAGGAGAGACCCAGTACTTC. It specifies CASRDLSAGETQYF. This chain links TRBV19 with TRBJ2-5; perhaps D is TRBD1 or TRBD2 (5 bases each). Per the germline V gene, CDR1 is LNHDA and CDR2 is SQIVND (reference sequence). Between the trimmed V and J ends, which lost 9 bases and 4 bases, there was a span of 18 bases. The CDR3 sequence is 14 residues long.

Of note for this clonotype: With a much larger clone just one base away, this may be a read error. This rearrangement joins TRBV12-3 or TRBV12-4 to TRBJ2-4; tentative D call: TRBD1 (6 bases). There are 13 residues in the CDR3. The V end was cut by 8 bases, the J end by 9 bases, with 17 bases between. The CDR3 spells CASRRTVLGIQYF. The CDR3 nucleotides read TGTGCCAGCCGACGGACAGTGTTAGGCATTCAGTACTTC.